This section outlines one T cell receptor beta chain sequence together with its context. Original methodology: Reference gene primer amplification gave nucleated cell count estimates. TCRdb's table, derived via immunoSEQ multiplex PCR, lists solely in-frame clones and lacks some. V, J and clone size were drawn from that table, and D and trimming were deduced from the DNA. The sample lists 130,000 or so clones, 88% occurring once. The data belong to a study of blood T cell repertoires in COVID-19. Overall study: Material from acute and convalescent COVID-19 was sourced from the United States, Italy and Spain. Sources were T cells, B-cell-depleted T cells, or PBMCs; the material itself was cDNA or gDNA.

V was clipped by 3 bases and J by 9 bases, with 33 bases between them. Germline V CDR1 and CDR2: DFQATT, SNEGSKA (reference sequence). There are 19 residues in the CDR3. The genes are TRBV20-1 and TRBJ1-5, with TRBD1 as a possible D gene (6 bases). Sequencing used peripheral blood. The TCR was taken from an older woman with acute or convalescent COVID-19. The CDR3 sequence: CSASSNQGQGPTRLRPQHF. The CDR3 nucleotides are TGCAGTGCTAGTTCAAACCAGGGGCAGGGGCCCACCCGTCTACGGCCCCAGCATTTT.